This paragraph covers one TCR beta chain sequence. Both 60 Vbeta primers and 13 Jbeta primers went into the PCR. The data were produced by immunoSEQ multiplex PCR, yet TCRdb's version contains in-frame clones alone and is incomplete. The listing records approximately 110,000 clones. Nominally healthy donors provided the samples, though records likely missed some immune exposures. The CDR3 loop spans 13 amino acids. Looked up from germline, CDR1 is MRHNA and CDR2 is SNTAGT. V shed 6 bases and J shed 3 bases, with 9 bases lying between them. The data were obtained in a study of cytomegalovirus exposure and HLA in healthy donors.

The V gene is TRBV6-4, the J gene TRBJ1-5; tentative D call: TRBD1 (5 bases). The sequenced sample was PBMCs. The source is a man aged 25-45 years in good health and CMV-seronegative. The CDR3 DNA is TGTGCCAGCAGCCAGGGCCCCAATCAGCCCCAGCATTTT. It specifies CASSQGPNQPQHF.